These 2 T cell receptor beta chains originate from one sample sequenced in a study of blood T cell repertoires in COVID-19 (dated by TCRdb to 2018 to 2020). The library came from the immunoSEQ multiplex PCR assay. Drawn from immuneACCESS, this table holds only the in-frame rearrangements with V and J called that TCRdb kept. Clones are partly lost; checked studies trace under half to an unresolved V gene and leave the rest unexplained. The sample table records over 150,000 clones; 87% of these occur just once. Just under 0.9% of the sample lies in the top ten. Sequencing was carried out using peripheral blood. The receptors shown here come from a woman younger than 30 who had recovered from COVID-19.

The CDR3: CASSLQPPTSQGHTGELFF. DNA of the CDR3: TGCGCCAGCAGCCTACAACCGCCGACCTCACAGGGACACACCGGGGAGCTGTTTTTT. The chain joins TRBV5-1 to TRBJ2-2; a possible D gene is TRBD1 (6 bases). The CDR3 is made up of 19 amino acids. Per germline, CDR1 SGHRS and CDR2 YFSETQ. The germline V and J ends were trimmed by 4 bases and 3 bases, with 25 bases remaining between them.

A few counts support this clone. V is TRBV3-1 (or the pseudogene TRBV3-2) and J is TRBJ1-1; no reliable D call. The V gene lost 2 bases and the J gene lost 8 bases, with 9 bases spanning the gap. The CDR3 loop spans 12 amino acids. Per the germline V gene, CDR1 is LGHDT and CDR2 is YNNKEL (reference sequence). This CDR3 reads CASSQTGREAFF. The DNA of the CDR3 is TGTGCCAGCAGCCAAACCGGGAGAGAAGCTTTCTTT.